The sequence of this TCR beta chain was determined in a study of blood T cells in healthy people across ages. CDR3 length equals 12 residues. Germline V gene lookup returns CDR1 ENHRY and CDR2 SYGVKD. Deletions cut 9 bases from V and 4 bases from J, with 12 bases between. Combining a sample-barcoded 5' primer with a J-beta primer mix, a second PCR ran for roughly 6 to 11 cycles. TCRdb itself ran the 5' RACE reads through MiXCR, one entry per CDR3 protein. The top ten clones hold 7.9% of a sample with 1.4 million to 1.5 million distinct CDR3 sequences, approximately 42% of them seen once. Study-wide points: Compared with aged donors, long-lived donors showed fewer expanded clones, suggesting selection. Per million T cells, TCR beta diversity dropped roughly linearly as age increased.

The sample holds many counts of this clonotype. Its antigen is currently unknown. The chain uses TRBV10-3 and TRBJ1-2, with TRBD1 as a possible D gene (5 bases). The TCR comes from a woman in her late teens or twenties in good health. The source material was blood. The chain's CDR3 is CAIDQGGYGYTF. The CDR3 bases are TGTGCCATAGATCAGGGTGGCTATGGCTACACCTTC.